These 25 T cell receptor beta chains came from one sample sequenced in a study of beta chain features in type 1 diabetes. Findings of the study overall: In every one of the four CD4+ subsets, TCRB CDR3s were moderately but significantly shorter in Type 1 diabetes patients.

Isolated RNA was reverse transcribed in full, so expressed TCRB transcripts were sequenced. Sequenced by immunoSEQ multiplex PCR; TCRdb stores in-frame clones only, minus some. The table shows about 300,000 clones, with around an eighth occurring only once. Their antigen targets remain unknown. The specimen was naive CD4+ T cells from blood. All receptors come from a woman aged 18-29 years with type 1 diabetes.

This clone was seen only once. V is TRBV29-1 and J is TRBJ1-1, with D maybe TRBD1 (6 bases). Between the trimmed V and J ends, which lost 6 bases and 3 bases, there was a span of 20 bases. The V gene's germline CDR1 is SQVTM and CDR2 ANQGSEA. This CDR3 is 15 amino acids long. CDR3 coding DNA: TGCAGCGTATTCATAGCTGGGACATTTGACACTGAAGCTTTCTTT. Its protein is CSVFIAGTFDTEAFF. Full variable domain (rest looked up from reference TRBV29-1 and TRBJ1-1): SAVISQKPSRDICQRGTSLTIQCQVDSQVTMMFWYRQQPGQSLTLIATANQGSEATYESGFVIDKFPISRPNLTFSTLTVSNMSPEDSSIYLCSVFIAGTFDTEAFFGQGTRLTVV.

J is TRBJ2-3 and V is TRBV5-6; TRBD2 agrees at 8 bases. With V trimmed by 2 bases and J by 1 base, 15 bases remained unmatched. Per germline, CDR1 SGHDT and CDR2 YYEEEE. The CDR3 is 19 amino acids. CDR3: CASSFSPVALAGRTDTQYF. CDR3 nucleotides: TGTGCCAGCAGCTTCTCTCCTGTCGCGCTAGCGGGCCGCACAGATACGCAGTATTTT.

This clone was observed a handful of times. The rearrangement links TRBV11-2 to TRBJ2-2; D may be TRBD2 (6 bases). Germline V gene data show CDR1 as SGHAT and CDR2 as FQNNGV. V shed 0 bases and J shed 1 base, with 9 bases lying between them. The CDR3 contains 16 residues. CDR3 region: CASSLDYSGNTGELFF. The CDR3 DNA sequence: TGTGCCAGCAGCTTAGACTATAGCGGGAACACCGGGGAGCTGTTTTTT.

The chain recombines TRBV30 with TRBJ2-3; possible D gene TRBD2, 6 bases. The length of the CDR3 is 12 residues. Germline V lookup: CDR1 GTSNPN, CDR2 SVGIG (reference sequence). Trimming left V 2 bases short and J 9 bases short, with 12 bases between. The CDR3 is CAWSPSGDTQYF. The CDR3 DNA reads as TGTGCCTGGAGTCCCTCGGGAGACACGCAGTATTTT.

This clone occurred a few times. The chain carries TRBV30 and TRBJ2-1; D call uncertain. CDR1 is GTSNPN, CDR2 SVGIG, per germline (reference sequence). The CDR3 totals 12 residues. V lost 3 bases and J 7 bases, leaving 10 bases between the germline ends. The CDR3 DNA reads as TGTGCCTGGAGCCATGCCGGGAATGAGCAGTTCTTC. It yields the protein CAWSHAGNEQFF.

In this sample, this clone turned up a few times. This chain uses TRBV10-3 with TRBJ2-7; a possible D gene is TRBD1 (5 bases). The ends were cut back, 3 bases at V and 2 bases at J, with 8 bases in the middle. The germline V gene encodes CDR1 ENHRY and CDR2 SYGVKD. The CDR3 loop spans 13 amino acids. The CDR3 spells CAISDQGPYEQYF. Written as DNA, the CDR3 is TGTGCCATCAGTGATCAGGGCCCCTACGAGCAGTACTTC.

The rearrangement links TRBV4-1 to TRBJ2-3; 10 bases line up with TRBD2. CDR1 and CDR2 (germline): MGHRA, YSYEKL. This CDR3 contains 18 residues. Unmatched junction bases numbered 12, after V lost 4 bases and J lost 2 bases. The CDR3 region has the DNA TGCGCCAGCAGCCTCGGTTATACGACTAGCGGGTTCACAGATACGCAGTATTTT. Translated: CASSLGYTTSGFTDTQYF.

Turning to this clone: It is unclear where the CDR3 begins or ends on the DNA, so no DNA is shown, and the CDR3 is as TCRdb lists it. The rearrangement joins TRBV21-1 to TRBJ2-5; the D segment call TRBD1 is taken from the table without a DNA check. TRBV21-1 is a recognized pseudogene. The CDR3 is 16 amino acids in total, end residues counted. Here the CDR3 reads CASSKVGPGAQETQYF.

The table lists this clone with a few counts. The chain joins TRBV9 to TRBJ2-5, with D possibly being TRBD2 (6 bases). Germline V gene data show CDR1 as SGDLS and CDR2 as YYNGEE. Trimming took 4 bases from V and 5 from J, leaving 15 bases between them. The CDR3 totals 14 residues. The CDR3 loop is CASSPLADLETQYF. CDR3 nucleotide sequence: TGTGCCAGCAGCCCTTTAGCGGACCTGGAGACCCAGTACTTC.

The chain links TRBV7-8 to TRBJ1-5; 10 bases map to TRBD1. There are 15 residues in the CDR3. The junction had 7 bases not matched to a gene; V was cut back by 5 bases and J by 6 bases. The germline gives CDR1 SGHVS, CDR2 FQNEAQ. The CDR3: CASSPWTGGTQPQHF. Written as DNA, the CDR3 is TGTGCCAGCAGCCCATGGACAGGGGGGACTCAGCCCCAGCATTTT. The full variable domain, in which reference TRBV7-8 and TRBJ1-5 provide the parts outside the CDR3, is GAGVSQSPRYKVAKRGQDVALRCDPISGHVSLFWYQQALGQGPEFLTYFQNEAQLDKSGLPSDRFFAERPEGSVSTLKIQRTQQEDSAVYLCASSPWTGGTQPQHFGDGTRLSIL.

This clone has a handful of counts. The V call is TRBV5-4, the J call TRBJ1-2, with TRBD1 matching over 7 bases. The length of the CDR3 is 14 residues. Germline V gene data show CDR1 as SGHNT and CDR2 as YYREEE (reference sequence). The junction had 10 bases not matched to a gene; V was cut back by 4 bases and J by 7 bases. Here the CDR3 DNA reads TGTGCCAGCAGCGGGGCGACAGGGCGGACTGGCTACACCTTC. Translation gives CASSGATGRTGYTF.

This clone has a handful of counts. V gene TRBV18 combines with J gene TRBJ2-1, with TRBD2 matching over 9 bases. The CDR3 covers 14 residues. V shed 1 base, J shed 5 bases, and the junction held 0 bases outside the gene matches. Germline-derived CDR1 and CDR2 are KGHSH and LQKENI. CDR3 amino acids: CASSPLAGDNEQFF. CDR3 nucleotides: TGTGCCAGCTCACCACTAGCGGGGGACAATGAGCAGTTCTTC.

The CDR3 protein is CASNTYLGQGTEAFF. The CDR3 bases are TGCGCCAGCAACACCTACCTAGGACAGGGGACTGAAGCTTTCTTT. This sequence joins TRBV4-3 and TRBJ1-1, with 9 bases aligning to TRBD1. The V and J ends lost 7 bases and 5 bases, in that order; junction bases with no gene match: 11. The CDR3 contains 15 residues. The germline gives CDR1 LGHNA, CDR2 YSLEER.

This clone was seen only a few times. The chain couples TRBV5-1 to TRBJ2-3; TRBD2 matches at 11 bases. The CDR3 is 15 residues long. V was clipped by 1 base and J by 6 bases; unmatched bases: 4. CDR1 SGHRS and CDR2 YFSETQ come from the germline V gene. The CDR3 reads CASSLLAGGDDTQYF. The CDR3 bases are TGCGCCAGCAGCTTGCTAGCGGGGGGCGATGATACGCAGTATTTT.

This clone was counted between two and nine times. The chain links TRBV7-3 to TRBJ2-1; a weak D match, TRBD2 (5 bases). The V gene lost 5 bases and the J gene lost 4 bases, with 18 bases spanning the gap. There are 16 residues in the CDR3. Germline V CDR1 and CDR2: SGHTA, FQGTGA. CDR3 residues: CASSHRTGKNYNEQFF. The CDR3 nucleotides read TGTGCCAGCAGCCATCGGACCGGGAAGAATTACAATGAGCAGTTCTTC.

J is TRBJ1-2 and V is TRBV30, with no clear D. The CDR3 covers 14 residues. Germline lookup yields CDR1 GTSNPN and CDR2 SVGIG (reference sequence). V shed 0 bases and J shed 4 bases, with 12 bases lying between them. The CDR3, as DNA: TGTGCCTGGAGTGTACCGGGTCGGGTCTATGGCTACACCTTC. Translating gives CAWSVPGRVYGYTF.

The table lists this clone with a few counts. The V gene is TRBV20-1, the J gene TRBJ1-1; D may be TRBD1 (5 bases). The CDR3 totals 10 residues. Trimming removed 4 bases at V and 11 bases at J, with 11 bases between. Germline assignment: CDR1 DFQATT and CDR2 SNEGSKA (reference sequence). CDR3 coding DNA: TGCAGTGCTAAGACCCGGGGGGCTTTCTTT. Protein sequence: CSAKTRGAFF.

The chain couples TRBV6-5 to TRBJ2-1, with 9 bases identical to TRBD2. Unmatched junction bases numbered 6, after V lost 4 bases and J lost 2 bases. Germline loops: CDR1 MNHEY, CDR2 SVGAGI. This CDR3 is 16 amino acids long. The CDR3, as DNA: TGTGCCAGCAGTTTAGTTAGCGGGAGCGCCTACAATGAGCAGTTCTTC. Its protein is CASSLVSGSAYNEQFF.

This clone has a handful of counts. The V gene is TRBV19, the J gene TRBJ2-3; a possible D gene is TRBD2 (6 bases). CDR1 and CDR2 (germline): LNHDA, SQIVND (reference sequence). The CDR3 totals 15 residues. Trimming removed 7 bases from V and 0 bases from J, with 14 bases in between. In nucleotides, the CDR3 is TGTGCCAGTAACCGGGATAGCGGAAGCACAGATACGCAGTATTTT. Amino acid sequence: CASNRDSGSTDTQYF.

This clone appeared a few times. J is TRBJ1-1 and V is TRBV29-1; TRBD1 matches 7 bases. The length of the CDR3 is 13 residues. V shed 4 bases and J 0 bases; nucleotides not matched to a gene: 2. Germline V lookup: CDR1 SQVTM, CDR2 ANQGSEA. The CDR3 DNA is TGCAGCGTTGGGGGACAGATGAACACTGAAGCTTTCTTT. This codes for CSVGGQMNTEAFF.

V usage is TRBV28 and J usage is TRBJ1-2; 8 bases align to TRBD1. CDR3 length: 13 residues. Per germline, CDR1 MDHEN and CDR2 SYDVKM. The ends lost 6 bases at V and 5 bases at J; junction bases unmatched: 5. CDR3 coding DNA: TGTGCCAGCAGCACGGACAGGGTGTATGGCTACACCTTC. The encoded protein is CASSTDRVYGYTF.

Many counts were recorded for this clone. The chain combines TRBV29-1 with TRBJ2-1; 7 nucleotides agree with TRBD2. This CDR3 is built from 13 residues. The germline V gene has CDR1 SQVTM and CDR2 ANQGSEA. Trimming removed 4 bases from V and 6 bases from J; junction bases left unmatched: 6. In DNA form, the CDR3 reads TGCAGCGTTGCAGAGCGGGAAATCAATGAGCAGTTCTTC. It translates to CSVAEREINEQFF.

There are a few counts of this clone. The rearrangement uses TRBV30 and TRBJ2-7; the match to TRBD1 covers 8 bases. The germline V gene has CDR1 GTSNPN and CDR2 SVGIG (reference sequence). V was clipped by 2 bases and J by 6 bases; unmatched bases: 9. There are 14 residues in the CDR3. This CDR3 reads CAWSWDRFNGEQYF. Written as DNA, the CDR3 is TGTGCCTGGAGTTGGGACAGGTTTAACGGCGAGCAGTACTTC. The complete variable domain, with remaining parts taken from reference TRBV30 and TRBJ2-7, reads SQTIHQWPATLVQPVGSPLSLECTVEGTSNPNLYWYRQAAGRGLQLLFYSVGIGQISSEVPQNLSASRPQDRQFILSSKKLLLSDSGFYLCAWSWDRFNGEQYFGPGTRLTVT.

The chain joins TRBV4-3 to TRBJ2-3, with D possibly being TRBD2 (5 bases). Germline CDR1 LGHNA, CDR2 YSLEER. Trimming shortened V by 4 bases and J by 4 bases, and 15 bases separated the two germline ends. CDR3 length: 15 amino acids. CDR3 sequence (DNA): TGCGCCAGCAGCCCAGGACTCCCCTTCGCAGATACGCAGTATTTT. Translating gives CASSPGLPFADTQYF.

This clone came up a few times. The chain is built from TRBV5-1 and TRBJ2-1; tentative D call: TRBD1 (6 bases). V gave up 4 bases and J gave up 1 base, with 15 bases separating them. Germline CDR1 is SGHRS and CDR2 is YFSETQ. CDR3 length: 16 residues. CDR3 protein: CASSPSGTLSYNEQFF. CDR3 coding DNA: TGCGCCAGCAGCCCCTCCGGGACACTTTCCTACAATGAGCAGTTCTTC.